The source of this T cell receptor beta chain is a study of vaccination effects on CD4 cells after COVID-19. Comments on this clone: Its antigen is currently unknown.

Investigators separated out CD4+ T cells once around nine days of culture had passed. Vaccine administered to participants consisted of two doses of either BNT162b2 or mRNA-1273. This CDR3 contains 18 residues. Clones were read by immunoSEQ multiplex PCR, and TCRdb kept only the in-frame ones, dropping some. The sample includes 70,000 or so clones, 73% of them seen just once. Sequencing used CD4+ T cells from PBMCs cultured without peptide, obtained after COVID-19 vaccination. This clonotype was obtained from a human donor who received a COVID-19 vaccine. The chain uses TRBV21-1 and TRBJ2-1. TRBV21-1 is a pseudogene locus. DNA for the CDR3: TGTGCCAGCAGCATAGACACCCGGTGGGGTCCGTCCTACAATGAGCAGTTCTTC. This sequence encodes CASSIDTRWGPSYNEQFF.